The rows below give T cell receptor beta chains drawn from one sample of a study of pediatric ulcerative colitis. Assay: immunoSEQ multiplex PCR; the TCRdb copy retains only in-frame clones and omits some. The repertoire holds around 64,000 clones, with around 85% as singletons. Sequencing was performed on blood. The receptors derive from a boy aged 5-17 years with severe ulcerative colitis. The CDR3 runs from the conserved cysteine through the conserved F or W. Fields, in order: clone size, J gene, V gene, D gene, CDR3 protein, CDR3 DNA. A D gene is named only where the DNA matches it firmly. Not all rows give a size; the values are once, few, many and, for expanded clones, a class.

clone size: .
J gene: TRBJ1-2
V gene: TRBV6-1
D gene: TRBD1
CDR3 protein: CASSDLQGGLYGYTF
CDR3 DNA: TGTGCCAGCAGTGATCTACAGGGGGGACTCTATGGCTACACCTTC

clone size: .
J gene: TRBJ1-2
V gene: TRBV28
D gene: TRBD1
CDR3 protein: CASSSTGGSNYGYTF
CDR3 DNA: TGTGCCAGCAGTTCCACAGGGGGCTCTAACTATGGCTACACCTTC

clone size: once
J gene: TRBJ2-7
V gene: TRBV7-9
D gene: .
CDR3 protein: CASSFTSSNEQYF
CDR3 DNA: TGTGCCAGCAGTTTTACTAGCTCGAACGAGCAGTACTTC

clone size: .
J gene: TRBJ2-5
V gene: TRBV7-9
D gene: TRBD2
CDR3 protein: CASSSKREAETQYF
CDR3 DNA: TGTGCCAGCAGCTCCAAGCGGGAAGCAGAGACCCAGTACTTC

clone size: .
J gene: TRBJ1-1
V gene: TRBV19
D gene: TRBD1
CDR3 protein: CASSIGTGMNTEAFF
CDR3 DNA: TGTGCCAGTAGTATAGGGACAGGCATGAACACTGAAGCTTTCTTT

clone size: few
J gene: TRBJ1-1
V gene: TRBV9
D gene: .
CDR3 protein: CASSSRPGEIEAFF
CDR3 DNA: TGTGCCAGCAGCTCCAGACCCGGAGAGATTGAAGCTTTCTTT

clone size: .
J gene: TRBJ2-7
V gene: TRBV6-6
D gene: .
CDR3 protein: CASTSTGSPYEQYF
CDR3 DNA: TGTGCCAGCACCTCGACAGGTTCCCCCTACGAGCAGTACTTC

clone size: .
J gene: TRBJ1-1
V gene: TRBV11-3
D gene: TRBD1
CDR3 protein: CASSPGTGGVYEAFF
CDR3 DNA: TGTGCCAGCAGCCCCGGGACAGGGGGAGTTTATGAAGCTTTCTTT

clone size: .
J gene: TRBJ2-3
V gene: TRBV5-4
D gene: .
CDR3 protein: CASTREIETDTQYF
CDR3 DNA: TGTGCCAGCACCCGGGAGATTGAGACAGATACGCAGTATTTT

clone size: .
J gene: TRBJ2-5
V gene: TRBV2
D gene: .
CDR3 protein: CASRGLQETQYF
CDR3 DNA: TGTGCCAGCAGGGGACTTCAAGAGACCCAGTACTTC

clone size: .
J gene: TRBJ1-2
V gene: TRBV19
D gene: .
CDR3 protein: CASRDSYGYTF
CDR3 DNA: TGTGCCAGTAGGGACTCTTATGGCTACACCTTC

clone size: once
J gene: TRBJ2-3
V gene: TRBV11-2
D gene: TRBD2
CDR3 protein: CASSIRSVLGGRATDTQYF
CDR3 DNA: TGTGCCAGCAGCATTAGATCCGTGTTGGGCGGGAGGGCCACAGATACGCAGTATTTT

clone size: .
J gene: TRBJ2-5
V gene: TRBV30
D gene: TRBD1
CDR3 protein: CAWSGPTGAYQETQYF
CDR3 DNA: TGTGCCTGGAGTGGCCCGACAGGGGCCTACCAAGAGACCCAGTACTTC

clone size: .
J gene: TRBJ2-2
V gene: TRBV11-2
D gene: TRBD2
CDR3 protein: CASSPGLAVTGELFF
CDR3 DNA: TGTGCCAGCAGCCCCGGACTAGCGGTCACCGGGGAGCTGTTTTTT

clone size: .
J gene: TRBJ2-5
V gene: TRBV7-9
D gene: .
CDR3 protein: CASSSGQPEYF
CDR3 DNA: TGTGCCAGCAGCTCCGGACAGCCGGAGTACTTC

clone size: few
J gene: TRBJ1-3
V gene: TRBV7-9
D gene: TRBD1
CDR3 protein: CASSRTGAGNTIYF
CDR3 DNA: TGTGCCAGCAGTAGGACAGGGGCTGGAAACACCATATATTTT

clone size: .
J gene: TRBJ2-7
V gene: TRBV11-2
D gene: .
CDR3 protein: CASSGTNYEQYF
CDR3 DNA: TGTGCCAGCAGCGGGACCAATTACGAGCAGTACTTC

clone size: .
J gene: TRBJ2-1
V gene: TRBV6-5
D gene: .
CDR3 protein: CASSYDRGMENEQFF
CDR3 DNA: TGTGCCAGCAGTTATGATCGGGGGATGGAGAATGAGCAGTTCTTC

clone size: .
J gene: TRBJ1-1
V gene: TRBV30
D gene: TRBD1
CDR3 protein: CAWSGTGRNTEAFF
CDR3 DNA: TGTGCCTGGAGTGGGACAGGGCGGAACACTGAAGCTTTCTTT

clone size: .
J gene: TRBJ2-1
V gene: TRBV4-1
D gene: TRBD2
CDR3 protein: CASSQEFQREYNEQFF
CDR3 DNA: TGCGCCAGCAGCCAAGAGTTCCAGCGGGAGTACAATGAGCAGTTCTTC

clone size: once
J gene: TRBJ2-3
V gene: TRBV18
D gene: .
CDR3 protein: CASSPGSPVEYTQYF
CDR3 DNA: TGTGCCAGCTCACCGGGCAGCCCCGTCGAGTATACGCAGTATTTT

clone size: .
J gene: TRBJ2-2
V gene: TRBV11-3
D gene: .
CDR3 protein: CASSLDPGNTGELFF
CDR3 DNA: TGTGCCAGCAGCTTAGATCCGGGTAACACCGGGGAGCTGTTTTTT

clone size: once
J gene: TRBJ2-7
V gene: TRBV7-2
D gene: .
CDR3 protein: CASSLAAGSNYEQYF
CDR3 DNA: TGTGCCAGCAGCTTAGCGGCCGGGTCAAACTACGAGCAGTACTTC

clone size: .
J gene: TRBJ1-2
V gene: TRBV11-1
D gene: .
CDR3 protein: CASSLDAANYGYTF
CDR3 DNA: TGTGCCAGCAGCTTAGACGCCGCTAACTATGGCTACACCTTC

clone size: .
J gene: TRBJ1-3
V gene: TRBV14
D gene: .
CDR3 protein: CASSSDRNTIYF
CDR3 DNA: TGTGCCAGCAGCTCGGACAGAAACACCATATATTTT

clone size: .
J gene: TRBJ2-1
V gene: TRBV7-9
D gene: .
CDR3 protein: CASSFYADYNEQFF
CDR3 DNA: TGTGCCAGCAGCTTCTATGCGGACTACAATGAGCAGTTCTTC

clone size: few
J gene: TRBJ2-7
V gene: TRBV19
D gene: .
CDR3 protein: CASSIRFESYEQYF
CDR3 DNA: TGTGCCAGTAGTATACGGTTCGAGTCCTACGAGCAGTACTTC

clone size: .
J gene: TRBJ2-7
V gene: TRBV6-1
D gene: TRBD2
CDR3 protein: CASSETFELADEQYF
CDR3 DNA: TGTGCCAGCAGTGAAACCTTTGAACTAGCGGACGAGCAGTACTTC

clone size: .
J gene: TRBJ2-6
V gene: TRBV5-1
D gene: .
CDR3 protein: CASSLGVASGANVLTF
CDR3 DNA: TGCGCCAGCAGCTTGGGGGTAGCTAGTGGGGCCAACGTCCTGACTTTC

clone size: .
J gene: TRBJ2-1
V gene: TRBV19
D gene: .
CDR3 protein: CASSGVSYNEQFF
CDR3 DNA: TGTGCCAGTAGCGGTGTGAGCTACAATGAGCAGTTCTTC

clone size: .
J gene: TRBJ2-1
V gene: TRBV7-9
D gene: .
CDR3 protein: CASSPGSYNEQFF
CDR3 DNA: TGTGCCAGCAGCCCTGGTTCCTACAATGAGCAGTTCTTC

clone size: .
J gene: TRBJ2-1
V gene: TRBV27
D gene: TRBD2
CDR3 protein: CASSFLLAGGPDEQFF
CDR3 DNA: TGTGCCAGCAGTTTCCTACTAGCGGGAGGGCCCGATGAGCAGTTCTTC

clone size: .
J gene: TRBJ2-3
V gene: TRBV2
D gene: .
CDR3 protein: CASQRDLGGDTQYF
CDR3 DNA: TGTGCCAGCCAACGGGATCTCGGCGGCGATACGCAGTATTTT

clone size: once
J gene: TRBJ2-5
V gene: TRBV29-1
D gene: .
CDR3 protein: CSVLGLETQYF
CDR3 DNA: TGCAGCGTTTTAGGTCTTGAGACCCAGTACTTC

clone size: .
J gene: TRBJ2-3
V gene: TRBV10-3
D gene: .
CDR3 protein: CAISEEPDTQYF
CDR3 DNA: TGTGCCATCAGTGAGGAGCCAGATACGCAGTATTTT

clone size: .
J gene: TRBJ2-3
V gene: TRBV7-6
D gene: .
CDR3 protein: CASSPQGDTQYF
CDR3 DNA: TGTGCCAGCAGCCCCCAAGGGGATACGCAGTATTTT

clone size: .
J gene: TRBJ2-1
V gene: TRBV19
D gene: .
CDR3 protein: CASSIFAESSYNEQFF
CDR3 DNA: TGTGCCAGTAGTATCTTCGCCGAAAGCTCCTACAATGAGCAGTTCTTC

clone size: .
J gene: TRBJ2-1
V gene: TRBV6-4
D gene: .
CDR3 protein: CASSELGDSVGYNEQFF
CDR3 DNA: TGTGCCAGCAGTGAATTGGGGGACTCCGTCGGCTACAATGAGCAGTTCTTC

clone size: .
J gene: TRBJ2-1
V gene: TRBV7-9
D gene: TRBD2
CDR3 protein: CASSSGLGGNEQFF
CDR3 DNA: TGTGCCAGCAGCTCGGGACTAGGGGGCAATGAGCAGTTCTTC

clone size: once
J gene: TRBJ2-2
V gene: TRBV15
D gene: .
CDR3 protein: CATSMTSTTGELFF
CDR3 DNA: TGTGCCACCAGCATGACTAGTACCACCGGGGAGCTGTTTTTT

clone size: .
J gene: TRBJ2-1
V gene: TRBV5-6
D gene: TRBD2
CDR3 protein: CASSREGNEQFF
CDR3 DNA: TGTGCCAGCAGCCGGGAGGGCAATGAGCAGTTCTTC

clone size: .
J gene: TRBJ2-3
V gene: TRBV5-1
D gene: TRBD1
CDR3 protein: CASSPGTVYDTQYF
CDR3 DNA: TGCGCCAGCAGCCCGGGGACAGTATATGATACGCAGTATTTT

clone size: .
J gene: TRBJ2-7
V gene: TRBV6-5
D gene: .
CDR3 protein: CASSYFPGATGYEQYF
CDR3 DNA: TGTGCCAGCAGTTACTTCCCGGGGGCTACGGGCTACGAGCAGTACTTC

clone size: .
J gene: TRBJ1-2
V gene: TRBV6-6
D gene: .
CDR3 protein: CASERASLGYGYTF
CDR3 DNA: TGTGCCAGCGAGCGCGCCAGCCTCGGGTATGGCTACACCTTC

clone size: .
J gene: TRBJ2-3
V gene: TRBV12-2
D gene: .
CDR3 protein: CASRAGLDLPQDTQYF
CDR3 DNA: TGTGCAAGTCGCGCCGGACTAGACCTCCCACAAGATACGCAGTATTTT

clone size: .
J gene: TRBJ2-5
V gene: TRBV6-1
D gene: .
CDR3 protein: CASSVFWGYETQYF
CDR3 DNA: TGTGCCAGCAGTGTCTTTTGGGGGTATGAGACCCAGTACTTC

clone size: .
J gene: TRBJ1-3
V gene: TRBV7-6
D gene: TRBD1
CDR3 protein: CASSPLTGTGNTIYF
CDR3 DNA: TGTGCCAGCAGCCCGCTGACAGGGACTGGAAACACCATATATTTT

clone size: .
J gene: TRBJ1-5
V gene: TRBV6-1
D gene: .
CDR3 protein: CASSELMYSNQPQHF
CDR3 DNA: TGTGCCAGCAGTGAATTGATGTATAGCAATCAGCCCCAGCATTTT

clone size: .
J gene: TRBJ1-2
V gene: TRBV10-3
D gene: .
CDR3 protein: CAISESTNGYTF
CDR3 DNA: TGTGCCATCAGTGAGTCGACTAATGGCTACACCTTC

clone size: .
J gene: TRBJ1-2
V gene: TRBV11-2
D gene: .
CDR3 protein: CASSLLTGVDGYTF
CDR3 DNA: TGTGCCAGCAGCCTTTTGACGGGGGTAGATGGCTACACCTTC

clone size: .
J gene: TRBJ2-7
V gene: TRBV7-2
D gene: .
CDR3 protein: CASSLSAASREQYF
CDR3 DNA: TGTGCCAGCAGCTTATCCGCCGCTTCGCGGGAGCAGTACTTC

clone size: .
J gene: TRBJ2-3
V gene: TRBV7-7
D gene: TRBD1
CDR3 protein: CASSSTGGEDTQYF
CDR3 DNA: TGTGCTAGCAGCTCGACAGGGGGCGAAGATACGCAGTATTTT

clone size: .
J gene: TRBJ2-5
V gene: TRBV6-6
D gene: .
CDR3 protein: CASSYSRLGETQYF
CDR3 DNA: TGTGCCAGCAGTTACTCACGGTTAGGAGAGACCCAGTACTTC

clone size: .
J gene: TRBJ2-1
V gene: TRBV2
D gene: TRBD2
CDR3 protein: CASSDRGTSGTIFDEQFF
CDR3 DNA: TGTGCCAGCAGTGACAGGGGGACTAGCGGGACCATATTCGATGAGCAGTTCTTC

clone size: .
J gene: TRBJ2-6
V gene: TRBV11-3
D gene: .
CDR3 protein: CASSFSSGANVLTF
CDR3 DNA: TGTGCCAGCAGCTTCTCTTCTGGGGCCAACGTCCTGACTTTC